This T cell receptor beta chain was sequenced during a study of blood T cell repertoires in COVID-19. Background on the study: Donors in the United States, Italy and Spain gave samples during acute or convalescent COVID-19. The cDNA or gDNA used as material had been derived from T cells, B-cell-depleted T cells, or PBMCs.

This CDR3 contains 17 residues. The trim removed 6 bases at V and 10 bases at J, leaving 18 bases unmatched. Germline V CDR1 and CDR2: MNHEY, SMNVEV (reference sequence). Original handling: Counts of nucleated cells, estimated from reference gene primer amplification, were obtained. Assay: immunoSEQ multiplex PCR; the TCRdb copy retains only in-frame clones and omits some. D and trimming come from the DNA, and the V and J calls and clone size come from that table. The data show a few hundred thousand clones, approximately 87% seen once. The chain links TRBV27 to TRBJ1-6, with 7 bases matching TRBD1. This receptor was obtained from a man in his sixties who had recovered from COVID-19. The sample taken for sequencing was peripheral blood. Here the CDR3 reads CASRRTPTGKVESPLHF. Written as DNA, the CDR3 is TGTGCCAGCAGGCGAACCCCGACAGGGAAGGTGGAGTCACCCCTCCACTTT.